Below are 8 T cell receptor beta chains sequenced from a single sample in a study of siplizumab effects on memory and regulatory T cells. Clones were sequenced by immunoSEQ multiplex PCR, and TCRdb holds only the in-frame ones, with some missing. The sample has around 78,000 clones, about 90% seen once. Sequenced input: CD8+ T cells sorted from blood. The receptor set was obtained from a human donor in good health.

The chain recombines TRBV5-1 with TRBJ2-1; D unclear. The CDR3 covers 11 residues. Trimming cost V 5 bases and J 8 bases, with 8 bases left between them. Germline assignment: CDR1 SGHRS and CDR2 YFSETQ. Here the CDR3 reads CASRLTDEQFF. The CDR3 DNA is TGCGCCAGCAGGTTGACGGATGAGCAGTTCTTC.

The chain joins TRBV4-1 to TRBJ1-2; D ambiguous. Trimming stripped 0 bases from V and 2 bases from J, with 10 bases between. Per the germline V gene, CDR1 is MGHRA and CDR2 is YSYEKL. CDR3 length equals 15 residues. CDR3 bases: TGCGCCAGCAGCCAAGAGGCTTCCCCCAACTATGGCTACACCTTC. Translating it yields CASSQEASPNYGYTF.

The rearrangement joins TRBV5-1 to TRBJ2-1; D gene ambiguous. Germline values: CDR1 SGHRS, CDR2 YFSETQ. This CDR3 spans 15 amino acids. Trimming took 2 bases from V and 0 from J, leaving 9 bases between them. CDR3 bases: TGCGCCAGCAGCTTCGGCCCTGGCTCCTACAATGAGCAGTTCTTC. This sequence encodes CASSFGPGSYNEQFF.

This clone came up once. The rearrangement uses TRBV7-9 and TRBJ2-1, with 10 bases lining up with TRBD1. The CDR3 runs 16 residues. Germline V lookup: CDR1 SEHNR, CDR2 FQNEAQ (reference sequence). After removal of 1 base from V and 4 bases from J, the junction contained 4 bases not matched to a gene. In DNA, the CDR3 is TGTGCCAGCAGCTTAGTGGGGACAGGGGATTACAATGAGCAGTTCTTC. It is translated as CASSLVGTGDYNEQFF.

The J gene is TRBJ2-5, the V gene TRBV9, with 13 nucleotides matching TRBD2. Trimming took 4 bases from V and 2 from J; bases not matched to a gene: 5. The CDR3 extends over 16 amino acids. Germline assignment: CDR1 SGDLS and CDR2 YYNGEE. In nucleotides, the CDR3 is TGTGCCAGCAGCCCCGGGACTAGCGGGGATCAAGAGACCCAGTACTTC. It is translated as CASSPGTSGDQETQYF. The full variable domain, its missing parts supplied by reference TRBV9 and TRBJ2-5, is DSGVTQTPKHLITATGQRVTLRCSPRSGDLSVYWYQQSLDQGLQFLIQYYNGEERAKGNILERFSAQQFPDLHSELNLSSLELGDSALYFCASSPGTSGDQETQYFGPGTRLLVL.

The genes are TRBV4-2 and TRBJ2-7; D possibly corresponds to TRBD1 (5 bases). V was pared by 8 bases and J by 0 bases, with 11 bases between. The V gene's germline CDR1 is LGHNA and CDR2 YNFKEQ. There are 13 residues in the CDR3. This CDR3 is CASGQGDSYEQYF. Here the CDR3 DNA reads TGTGCCAGCGGGCAAGGGGACTCCTACGAGCAGTACTTC.

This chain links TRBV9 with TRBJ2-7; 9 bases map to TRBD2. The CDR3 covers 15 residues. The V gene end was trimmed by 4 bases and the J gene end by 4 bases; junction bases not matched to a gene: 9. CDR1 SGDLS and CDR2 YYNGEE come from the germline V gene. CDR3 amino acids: CASSTPASGEYEQYF. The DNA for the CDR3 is TGTGCCAGCAGCACCCCTGCTAGCGGGGAATACGAGCAGTACTTC.

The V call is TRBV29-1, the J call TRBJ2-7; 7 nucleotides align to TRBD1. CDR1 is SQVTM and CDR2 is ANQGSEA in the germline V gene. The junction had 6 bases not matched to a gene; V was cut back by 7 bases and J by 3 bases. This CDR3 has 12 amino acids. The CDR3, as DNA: TGCAGCGCAAAACAGGGGATCTACGAGCAGTACTTC. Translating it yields CSAKQGIYEQYF.